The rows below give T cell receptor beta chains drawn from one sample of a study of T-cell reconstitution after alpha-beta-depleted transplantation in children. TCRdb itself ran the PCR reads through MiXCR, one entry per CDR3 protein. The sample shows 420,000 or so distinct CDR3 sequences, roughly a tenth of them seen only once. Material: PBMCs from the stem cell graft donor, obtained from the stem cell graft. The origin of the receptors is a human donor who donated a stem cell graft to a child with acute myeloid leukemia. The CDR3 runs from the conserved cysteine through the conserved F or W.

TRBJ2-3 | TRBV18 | CASSPLLVASGSTDTQYF
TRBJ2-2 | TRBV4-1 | CASSINWELAGLPSGELFF
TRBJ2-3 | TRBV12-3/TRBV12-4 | CASSRGARGPDTQYF
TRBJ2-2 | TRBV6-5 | CASSSPGQRGANTGELFF
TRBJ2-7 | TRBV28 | CASTNGGVYEQYF
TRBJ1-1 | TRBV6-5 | CASSSRGAALYTEAFF
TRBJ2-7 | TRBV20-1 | CSARDRTSSYEQYF
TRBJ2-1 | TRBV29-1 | CSAGLAGAGEQFF
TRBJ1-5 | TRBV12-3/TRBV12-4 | CASSSGPRPQHF
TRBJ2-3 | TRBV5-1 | CASSVGTSVADTQYF
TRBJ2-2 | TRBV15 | CATSIGPTGELFF
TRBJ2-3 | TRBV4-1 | CASSQVAGDRPRADTQYF
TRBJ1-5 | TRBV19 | CASSRGQAYSNQPQHF
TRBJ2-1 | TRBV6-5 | CASSSRRDRGYNEQFF
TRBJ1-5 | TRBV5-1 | CASSLAPGGDQPQHF
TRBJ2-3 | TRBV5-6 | CASSAWSPGLRDTQYF
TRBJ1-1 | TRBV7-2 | CASSAQADTEAFF
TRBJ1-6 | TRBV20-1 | CSARRVDSPLHF
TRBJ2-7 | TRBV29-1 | CSVEGAEGNEQYF
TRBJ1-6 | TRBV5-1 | CASSLEGFLSPLHF
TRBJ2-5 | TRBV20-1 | CSARGSSGNPGAQYF
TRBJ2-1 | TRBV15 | CATSRDFLGDEQFF
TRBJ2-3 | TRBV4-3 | CASAPRTAGGFNTQYF
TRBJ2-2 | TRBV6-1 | CASNPFAVNTGELFF
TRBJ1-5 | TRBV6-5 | CASSYGENQPQHF
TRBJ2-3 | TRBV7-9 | CASSFPGLADTQYF
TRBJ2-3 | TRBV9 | CASSAGAEAGDTQYF
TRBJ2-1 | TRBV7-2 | CASSFSSYNEQFF
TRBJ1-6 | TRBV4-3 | CASSSTRGSGSPLHF
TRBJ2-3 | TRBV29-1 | CSTQGLRRDTQYF
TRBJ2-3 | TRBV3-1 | CASSQDTTGTSTDTQYF
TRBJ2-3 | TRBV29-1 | CSVELAGVGKEYAQYF
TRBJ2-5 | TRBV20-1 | CSASPEPRGETQYF
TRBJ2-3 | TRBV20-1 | CSARGTSGRADTQYF
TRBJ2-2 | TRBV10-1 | CASSVGTGSTGELFF
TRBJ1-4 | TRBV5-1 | CASSSPSATNEKLFF
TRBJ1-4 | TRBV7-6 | CASSLAPPGTHNEKLFF
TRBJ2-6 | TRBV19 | CASSRGTGPGANVLTF
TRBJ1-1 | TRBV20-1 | CSARDVAGQGAKRDTEAFF
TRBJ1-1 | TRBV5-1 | CASSLAVSNTEAFF
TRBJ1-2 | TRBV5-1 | CASSFLQGDYGYTF
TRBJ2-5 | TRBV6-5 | CASSRTSGVSQRSQYF
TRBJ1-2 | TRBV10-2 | CASSGALDGYGYTF
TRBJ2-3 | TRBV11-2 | CASSAGDWDTQYF
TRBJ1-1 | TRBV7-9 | CASSWGQLNTEAFF
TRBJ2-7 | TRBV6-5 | CASGKHEQYF
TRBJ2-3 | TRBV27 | CASSPRLEASTDTQYF
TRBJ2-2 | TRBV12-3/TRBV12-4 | CASSAISGTGELFF
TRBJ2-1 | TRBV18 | CASSPSRDLYNEQFF
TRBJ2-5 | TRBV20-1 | CSAGGGRTLQETQYF
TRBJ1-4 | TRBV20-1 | CSGQSREWSEKLFF
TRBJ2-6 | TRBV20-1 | CSATGTAVSGANVLTF
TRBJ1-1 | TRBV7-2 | CASSWTDGTEAFF
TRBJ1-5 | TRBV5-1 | CASSTGTAIQPQHF
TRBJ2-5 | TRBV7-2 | CASSPPGLPTTETQYF
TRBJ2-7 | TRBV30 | CAWSRPPTYEQYF
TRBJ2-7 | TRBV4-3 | CASTLAGGPYEQYF